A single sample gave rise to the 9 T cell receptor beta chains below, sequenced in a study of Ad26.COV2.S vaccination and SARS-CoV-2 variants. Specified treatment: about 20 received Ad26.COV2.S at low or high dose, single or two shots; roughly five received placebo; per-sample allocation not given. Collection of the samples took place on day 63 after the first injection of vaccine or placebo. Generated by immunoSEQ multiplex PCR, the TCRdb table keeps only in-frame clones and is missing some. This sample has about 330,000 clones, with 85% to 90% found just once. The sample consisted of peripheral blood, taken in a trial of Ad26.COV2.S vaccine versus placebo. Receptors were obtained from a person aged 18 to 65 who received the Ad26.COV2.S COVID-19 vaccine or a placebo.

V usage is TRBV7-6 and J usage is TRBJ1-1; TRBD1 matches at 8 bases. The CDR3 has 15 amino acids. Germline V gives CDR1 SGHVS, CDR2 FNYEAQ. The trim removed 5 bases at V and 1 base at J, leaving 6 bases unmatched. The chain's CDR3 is CASSLRQGPNTEAFF. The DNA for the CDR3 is TGTGCCAGCAGCCTAAGACAGGGGCCGAACACTGAAGCTTTCTTT. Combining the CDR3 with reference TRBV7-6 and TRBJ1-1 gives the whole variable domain GAGVSQSPRYKVTKRGQDVALRCDPISGHVSLYWYRQALGQGPEFLTYFNYEAQQDKSGLPNDRFSAERPEGSISTLTIQRTEQRDSAMYRCASSLRQGPNTEAFFGQGTRLTVV.

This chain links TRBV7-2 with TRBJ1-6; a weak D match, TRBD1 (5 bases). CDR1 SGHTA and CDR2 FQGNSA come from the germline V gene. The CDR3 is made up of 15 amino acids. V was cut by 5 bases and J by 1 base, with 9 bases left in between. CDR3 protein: CASSPQGSYNSPLHF. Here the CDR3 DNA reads TGTGCCAGCAGCCCCCAGGGTTCCTATAATTCACCCCTCCACTTT.

The CDR3 spells CASSSPGTPSYEQYF. The CDR3 DNA reads as TGTGCCAGCAGCTCCCCCGGGACGCCAAGCTACGAGCAGTACTTC. The chain couples TRBV13 to TRBJ2-7; D possibly uses TRBD1 or TRBD2 (5 bases each). The CDR3 runs 15 residues. V was clipped by 4 bases and J by 3 bases, with 16 bases between them. The germline V gene has CDR1 PRHDT and CDR2 FYEKMQ (reference sequence).

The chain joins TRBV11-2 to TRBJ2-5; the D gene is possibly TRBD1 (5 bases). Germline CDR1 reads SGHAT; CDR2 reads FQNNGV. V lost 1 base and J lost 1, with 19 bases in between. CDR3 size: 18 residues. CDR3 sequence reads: CASSLGRGTRLPQETQYF. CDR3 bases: TGTGCCAGCAGCTTAGGTAGGGGCACGAGGCTCCCCCAAGAGACCCAGTACTTC. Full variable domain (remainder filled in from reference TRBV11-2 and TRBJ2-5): EAGVAQSPRYKIIEKRQSVAFWCNPISGHATLYWYQQILGQGPKLLIQFQNNGVVDDSQLPKDRFSAERLKGVDSTLKIQPAKLEDSAVYLCASSLGRGTRLPQETQYFGPGTRLLVL.

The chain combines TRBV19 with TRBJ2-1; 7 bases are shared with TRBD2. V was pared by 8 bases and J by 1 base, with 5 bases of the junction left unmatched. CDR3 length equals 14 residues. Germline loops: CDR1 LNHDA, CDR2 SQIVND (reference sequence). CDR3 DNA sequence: TGTGCCAGTCTTCGCGGGGGTTCCTACAATGAGCAGTTCTTC. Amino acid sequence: CASLRGGSYNEQFF.

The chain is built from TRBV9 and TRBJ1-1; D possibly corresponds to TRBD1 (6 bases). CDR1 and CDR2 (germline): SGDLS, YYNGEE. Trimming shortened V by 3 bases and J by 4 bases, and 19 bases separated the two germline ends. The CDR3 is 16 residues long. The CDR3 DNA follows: TGTGCCAGCAGCGCCCCTCGAGCAGGGGTTTCCACTGAAGCTTTCTTT. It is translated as CASSAPRAGVSTEAFF.

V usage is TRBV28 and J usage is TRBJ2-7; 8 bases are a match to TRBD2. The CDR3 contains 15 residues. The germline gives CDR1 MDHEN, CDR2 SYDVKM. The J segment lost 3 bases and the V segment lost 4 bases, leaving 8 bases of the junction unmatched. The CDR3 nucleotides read TGTGCCAGCAGTTCCGCTATCGCGGGAGGCTACGAGCAGTACGTC. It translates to CASSSAIAGGYEQYV.

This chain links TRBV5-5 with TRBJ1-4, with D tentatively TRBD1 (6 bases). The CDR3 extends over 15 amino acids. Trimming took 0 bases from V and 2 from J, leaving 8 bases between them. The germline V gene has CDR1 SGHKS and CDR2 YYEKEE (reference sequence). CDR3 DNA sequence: TGTGCCAGCAGCTTGGCAGGGGACACTAATGAAAAACTGTTTTTT. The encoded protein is CASSLAGDTNEKLFF.

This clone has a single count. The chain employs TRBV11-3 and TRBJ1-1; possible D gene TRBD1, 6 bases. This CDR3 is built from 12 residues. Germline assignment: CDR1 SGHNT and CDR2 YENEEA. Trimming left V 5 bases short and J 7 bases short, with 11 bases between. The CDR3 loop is CASSQRGVEAFF. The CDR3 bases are TGTGCCAGCAGCCAAAGGGGGGTTGAAGCTTTCTTT.